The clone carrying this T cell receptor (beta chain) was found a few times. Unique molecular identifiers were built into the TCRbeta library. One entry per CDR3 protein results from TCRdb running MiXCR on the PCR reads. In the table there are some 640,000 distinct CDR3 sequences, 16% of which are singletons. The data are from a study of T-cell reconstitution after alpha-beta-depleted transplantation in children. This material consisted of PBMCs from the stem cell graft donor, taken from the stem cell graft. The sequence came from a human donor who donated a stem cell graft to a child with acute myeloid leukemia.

The CDR3: CASSTRTGDTGELFF. The CDR3 region has the DNA TGTGCCAGCAGCACAAGGACAGGGGACACCGGGGAGCTGTTTTTT. This chain joins TRBV9 and TRBJ2-2, with TRBD1 identical over 9 bases. Germline V lookup: CDR1 SGDLS, CDR2 YYNGEE. The CDR3 consists of 15 residues. Trimming cost V 4 bases and J 3 bases; bases outside gene matches: 4.